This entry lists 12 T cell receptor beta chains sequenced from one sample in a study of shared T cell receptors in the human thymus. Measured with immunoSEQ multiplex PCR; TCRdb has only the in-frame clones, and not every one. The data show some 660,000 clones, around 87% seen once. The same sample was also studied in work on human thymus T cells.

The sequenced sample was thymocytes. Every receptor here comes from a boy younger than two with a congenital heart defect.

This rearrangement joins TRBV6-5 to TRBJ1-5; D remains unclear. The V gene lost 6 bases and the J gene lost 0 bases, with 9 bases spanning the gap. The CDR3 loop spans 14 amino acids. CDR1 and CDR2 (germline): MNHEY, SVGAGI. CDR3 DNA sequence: TGTGCCAGCAGACATACAGATAGCAATCAGCCCCAGCATTTT. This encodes CASRHTDSNQPQHF.

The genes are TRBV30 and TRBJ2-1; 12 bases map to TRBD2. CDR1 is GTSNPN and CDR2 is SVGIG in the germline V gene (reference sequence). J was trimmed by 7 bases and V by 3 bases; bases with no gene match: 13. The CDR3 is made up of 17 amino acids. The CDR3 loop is CAWSPQRLAGGPNEQFF. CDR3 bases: TGTGCCTGGAGCCCACAGAGGCTAGCGGGAGGGCCGAATGAGCAGTTCTTC. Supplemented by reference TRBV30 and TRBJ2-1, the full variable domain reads SQTIHQWPATLVQPVGSPLSLECTVEGTSNPNLYWYRQAAGRGLQLLFYSVGIGQISSEVPQNLSASRPQDRQFILSSKKLLLSDSGFYLCAWSPQRLAGGPNEQFFGPGTRLTVL.

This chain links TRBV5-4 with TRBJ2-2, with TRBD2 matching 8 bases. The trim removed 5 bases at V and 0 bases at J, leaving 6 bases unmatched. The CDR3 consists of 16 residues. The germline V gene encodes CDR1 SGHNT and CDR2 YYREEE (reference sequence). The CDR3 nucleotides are TGTGCCAGCAGTCATGAAGCGGGAGCGAACACCGGGGAGCTGTTTTTT. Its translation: CASSHEAGANTGELFF.

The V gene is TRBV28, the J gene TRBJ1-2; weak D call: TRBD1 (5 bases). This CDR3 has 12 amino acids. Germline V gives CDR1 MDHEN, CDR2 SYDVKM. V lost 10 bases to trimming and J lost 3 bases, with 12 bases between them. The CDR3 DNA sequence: TGTGCCACCTTTCGGGGGGACTATGGCTACACCTTC. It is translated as CATFRGDYGYTF.

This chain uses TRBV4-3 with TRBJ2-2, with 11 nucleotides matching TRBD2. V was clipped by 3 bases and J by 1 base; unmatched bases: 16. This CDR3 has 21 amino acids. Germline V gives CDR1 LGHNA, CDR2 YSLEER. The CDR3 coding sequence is TGCGCCAGCAGCCAGCCTTTAAGGGGTGGGGGACTAGCGGTGAACACCGGGGAGCTGTTTTTT. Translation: CASSQPLRGGGLAVNTGELFF.

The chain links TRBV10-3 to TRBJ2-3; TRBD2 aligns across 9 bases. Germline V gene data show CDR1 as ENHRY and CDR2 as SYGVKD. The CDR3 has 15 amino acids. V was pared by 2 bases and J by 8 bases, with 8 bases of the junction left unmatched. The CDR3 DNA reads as TGTGCCATCAGTGAGCAGCCTAGCGGGGAAATTACGCAGTATTTT. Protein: CAISEQPSGEITQYF.

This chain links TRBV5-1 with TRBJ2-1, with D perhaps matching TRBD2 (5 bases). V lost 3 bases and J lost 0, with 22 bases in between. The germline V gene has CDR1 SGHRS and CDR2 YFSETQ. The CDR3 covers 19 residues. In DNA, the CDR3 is TGCGCCAGCAGCTCGAGCAGCTTACCGACTGGGAGCTCCTACAATGAGCAGTTCTTC. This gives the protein CASSSSSLPTGSSYNEQFF.

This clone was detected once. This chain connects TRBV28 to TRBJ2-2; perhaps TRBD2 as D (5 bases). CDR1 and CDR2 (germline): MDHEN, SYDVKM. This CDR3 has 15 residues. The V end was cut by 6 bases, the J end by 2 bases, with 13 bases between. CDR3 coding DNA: TGTGCCAGCAGCCTGGTGAGGGAAAACACCGGGGAGCTGTTTTTT. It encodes CASSLVRENTGELFF.

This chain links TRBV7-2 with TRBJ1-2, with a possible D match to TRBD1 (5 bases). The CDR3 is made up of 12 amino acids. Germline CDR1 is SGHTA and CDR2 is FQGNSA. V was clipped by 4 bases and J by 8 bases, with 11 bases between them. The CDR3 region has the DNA TGTGCCAGCAGCTCCCCCAGGGAAGGCTACACCTTC. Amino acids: CASSSPREGYTF.

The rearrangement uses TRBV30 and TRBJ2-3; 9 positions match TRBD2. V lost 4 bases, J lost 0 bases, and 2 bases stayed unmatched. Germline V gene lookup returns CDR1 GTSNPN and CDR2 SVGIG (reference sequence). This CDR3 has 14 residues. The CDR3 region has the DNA TGTGCCTGGACCCTAGCGGGAAGCACAGATACGCAGTATTTT. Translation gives CAWTLAGSTDTQYF.

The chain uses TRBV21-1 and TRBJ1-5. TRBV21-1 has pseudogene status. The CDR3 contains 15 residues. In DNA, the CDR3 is TGTGCCAGCAGCCCCGGGGGATATAGCAATCAGCCCCAGCATTTT. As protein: CASSPGGYSNQPQHF.

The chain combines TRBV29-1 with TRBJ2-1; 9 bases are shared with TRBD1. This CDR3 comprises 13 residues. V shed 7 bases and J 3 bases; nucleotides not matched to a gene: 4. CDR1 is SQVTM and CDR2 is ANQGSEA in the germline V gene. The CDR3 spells CSASGQGYNEQFF. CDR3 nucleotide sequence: TGCAGCGCCTCGGGACAGGGCTACAATGAGCAGTTCTTC.